This TCR beta chain emerged from a study of vaccination and CD4 T cells after COVID-19. Study in general: Post-vaccination samples were procured at a median of around 79 days following dose two (range 14 to 241). In culture, cells were exposed to overlapping spike peptides from SARS-CoV-2, HCoV-NL63, HCoV-OC43 and HCoV-229E.

The CDR3 covers 13 residues. The germline V and J ends were trimmed by 6 bases and 5 bases, with 13 bases remaining between them. With respect to this clonotype: The antigen remains unidentified.

The study sequenced cultured CD4+ T cell DNA using the Oncomine TCR Beta short-read assay. Cultured CD4+ T cells were the source of extracted genomic DNA. TCRdb re-called the PCR reads with MiXCR, one entry per CDR3 protein. There are around 10,000 distinct CDR3 sequences in the sample; 28% occur only once, and around 25% lies in the top ten. Treatment in this sample: roughly 11-day PBMC culture with coronavirus spike peptide pools or control peptides (ViraFEST assay). From the unexposed donor, CD4+ T cells were collected ahead of the COVID-19 pandemic (2011-2018). The V gene is TRBV12-3 or TRBV12-4, the J gene TRBJ2-5; D could derive from TRBD1 or TRBD2 (6 bases each). This TCR derives from a human donor in good health. What was sequenced was CD4+ T cells from blood, cultured in vitro. The CDR3 loop is CASSLSGGETQYF. Here the CDR3 DNA reads TGTGCCAGCAGCCTATCCGGGGGCGAGACCCAGTACTTC.